This T cell receptor beta chain was documented in a study of metastatic and nonmetastatic thyroid tumors (TCRdb year 2020). The study in broad terms: Repertoires from peripheral blood and from tumor or nodule tissue samples of malignant and benign thyroid patients were compared. General conclusions and limits of the study: In both blood and tumor samples, malignant tumors were reported to have significantly higher TCR beta diversity than benign nodules.

No patient had received any treatment before thyroid surgery. Using T-cell receptor beta sequencing, the study looked back at clinical samples from patients collected from the early 2010s to the late 2010s. Receptor libraries were prepared by PCR. The sequencer listed for this sample is Illumina HiSeq 4000. High-throughput sequencing was used to profile the TCR beta-chain CDR3 region of each patient. The paper's processing steps were these. A classifier to discriminate distant-metastatic papillary thyroid cancer patients was built from CDR3 differences across clinicopathological groups. The Shannon index was used to assess repertoire diversity, and the Morisita-Horn index was used to assess tumor-blood repertoire similarity. TCRdb itself trimmed the public reads at Q25 with fastp, ran MiXCR and retained productive beta chains. The authors' filters were not applied to this entry. The sample profile shows around 31,000 clones; about a fifth of them were found once. Clones ranked in the top ten supply approximately 3% of the sample.

To note about this clone: The specificity of this receptor is unknown. The CDR3 end shows no conserved phenylalanine or tryptophan, and so a read error is likely.

Based on the germline V gene, the CDR1 and CDR2 sequences are MDHEN and SYDVKM. The CDR3 numbers 13 amino acids, ends counted. The DNA shown is the 39-base CDR3, in frame from base 1. The chain employs TRBV28 and TRBJ1-1; a stretch of 7 junction bases matches TRBD1. The material sequenced was tumor tissue. This TCR derives from a male donor with papillary thyroid cancer or a benign thyroid nodule (not recorded which). Some clones in this sample may be carry-over from other donors' samples. The DNA reads as follows: TGTGTCAGCAGCCTACATAACAGGGGCAAAGCTTTCTCT. Its protein product is CVSSLHNRGKAFS.